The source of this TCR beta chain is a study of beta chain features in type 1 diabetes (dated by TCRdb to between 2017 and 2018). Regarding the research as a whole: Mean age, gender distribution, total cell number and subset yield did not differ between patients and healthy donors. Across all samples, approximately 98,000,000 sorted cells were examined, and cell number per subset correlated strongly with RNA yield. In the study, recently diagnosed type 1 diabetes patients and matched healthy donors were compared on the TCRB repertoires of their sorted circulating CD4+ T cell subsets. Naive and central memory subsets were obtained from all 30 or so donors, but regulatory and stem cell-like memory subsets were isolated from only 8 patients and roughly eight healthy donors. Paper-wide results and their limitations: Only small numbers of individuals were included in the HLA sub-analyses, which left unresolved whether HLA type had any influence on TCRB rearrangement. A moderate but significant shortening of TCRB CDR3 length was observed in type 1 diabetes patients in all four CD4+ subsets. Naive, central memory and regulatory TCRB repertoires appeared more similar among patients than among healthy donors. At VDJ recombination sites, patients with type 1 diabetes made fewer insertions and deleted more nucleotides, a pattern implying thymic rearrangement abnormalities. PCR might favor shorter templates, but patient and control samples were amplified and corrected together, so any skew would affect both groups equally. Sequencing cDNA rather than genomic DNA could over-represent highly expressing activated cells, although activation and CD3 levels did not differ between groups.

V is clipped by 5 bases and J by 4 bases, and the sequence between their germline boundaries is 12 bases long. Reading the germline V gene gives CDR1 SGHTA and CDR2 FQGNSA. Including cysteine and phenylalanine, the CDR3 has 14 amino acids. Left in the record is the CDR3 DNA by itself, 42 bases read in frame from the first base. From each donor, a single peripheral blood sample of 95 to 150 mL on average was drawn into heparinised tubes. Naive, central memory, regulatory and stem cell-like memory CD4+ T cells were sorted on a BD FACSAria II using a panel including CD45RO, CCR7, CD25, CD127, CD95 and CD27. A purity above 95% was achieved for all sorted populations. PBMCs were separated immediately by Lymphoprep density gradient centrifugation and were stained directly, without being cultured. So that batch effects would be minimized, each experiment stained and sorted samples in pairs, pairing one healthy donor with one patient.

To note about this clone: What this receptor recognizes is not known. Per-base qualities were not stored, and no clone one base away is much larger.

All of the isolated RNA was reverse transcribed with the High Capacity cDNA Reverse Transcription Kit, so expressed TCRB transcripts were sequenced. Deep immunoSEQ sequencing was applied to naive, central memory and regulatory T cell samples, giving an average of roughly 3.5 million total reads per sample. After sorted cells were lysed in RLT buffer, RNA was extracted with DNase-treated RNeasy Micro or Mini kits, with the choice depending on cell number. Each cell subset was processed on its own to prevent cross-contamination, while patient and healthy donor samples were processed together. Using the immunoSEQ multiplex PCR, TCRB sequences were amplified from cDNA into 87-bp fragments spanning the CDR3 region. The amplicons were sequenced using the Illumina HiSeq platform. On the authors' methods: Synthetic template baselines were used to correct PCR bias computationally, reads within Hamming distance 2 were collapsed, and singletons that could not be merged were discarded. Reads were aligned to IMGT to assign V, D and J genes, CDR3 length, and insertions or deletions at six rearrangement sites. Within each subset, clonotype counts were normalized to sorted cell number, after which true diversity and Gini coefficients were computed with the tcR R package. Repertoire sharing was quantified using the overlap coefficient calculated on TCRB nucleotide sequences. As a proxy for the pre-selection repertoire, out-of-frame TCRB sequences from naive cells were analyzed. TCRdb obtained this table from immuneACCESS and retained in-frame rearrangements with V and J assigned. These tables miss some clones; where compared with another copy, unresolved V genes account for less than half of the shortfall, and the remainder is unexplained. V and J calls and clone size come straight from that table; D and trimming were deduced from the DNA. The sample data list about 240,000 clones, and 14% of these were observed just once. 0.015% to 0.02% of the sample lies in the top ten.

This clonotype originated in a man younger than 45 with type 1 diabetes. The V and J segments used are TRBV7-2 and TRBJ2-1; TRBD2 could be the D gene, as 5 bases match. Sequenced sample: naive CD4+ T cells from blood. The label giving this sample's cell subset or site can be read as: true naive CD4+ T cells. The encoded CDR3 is CASSPFGEYNEQFF. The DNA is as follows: TGTGCCAGCAGCCCGTTTGGGGAGTACAATGAGCAGTTCTTC.